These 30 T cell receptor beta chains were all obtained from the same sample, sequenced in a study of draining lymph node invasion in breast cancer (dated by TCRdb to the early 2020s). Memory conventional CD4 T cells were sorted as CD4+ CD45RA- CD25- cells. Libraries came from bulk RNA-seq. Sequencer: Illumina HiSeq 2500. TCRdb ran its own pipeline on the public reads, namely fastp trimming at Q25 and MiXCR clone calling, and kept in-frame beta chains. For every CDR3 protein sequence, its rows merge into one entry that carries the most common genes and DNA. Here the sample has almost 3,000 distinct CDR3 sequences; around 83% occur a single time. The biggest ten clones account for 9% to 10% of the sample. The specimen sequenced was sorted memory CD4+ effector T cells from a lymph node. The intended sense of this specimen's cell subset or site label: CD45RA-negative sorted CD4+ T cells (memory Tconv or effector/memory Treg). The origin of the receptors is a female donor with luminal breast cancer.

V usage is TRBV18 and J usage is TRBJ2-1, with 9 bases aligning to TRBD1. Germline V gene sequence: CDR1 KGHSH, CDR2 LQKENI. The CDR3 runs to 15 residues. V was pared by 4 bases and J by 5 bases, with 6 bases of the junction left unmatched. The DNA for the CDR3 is TGTGCCAGCTCACGTAGGACAGGGGATAACAATGAGCAGTTCTTC. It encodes CASSRRTGDNNEQFF.

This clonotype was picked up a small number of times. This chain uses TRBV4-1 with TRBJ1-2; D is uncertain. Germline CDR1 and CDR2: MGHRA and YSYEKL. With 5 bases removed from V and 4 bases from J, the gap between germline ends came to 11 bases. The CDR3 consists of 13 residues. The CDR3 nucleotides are TGCGCCAGCAGCATTCGACCGCTCTATGGCTACACCTTC. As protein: CASSIRPLYGYTF.

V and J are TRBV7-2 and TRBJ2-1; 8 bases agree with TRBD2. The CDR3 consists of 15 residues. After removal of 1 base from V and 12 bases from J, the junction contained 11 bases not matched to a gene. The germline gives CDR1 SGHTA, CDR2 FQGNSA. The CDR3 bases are TGTGCCAGCAGCTTAGGGGCTAGAGCGGGGGAATGGCAGTTCTTC. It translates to CASSLGARAGEWQFF.

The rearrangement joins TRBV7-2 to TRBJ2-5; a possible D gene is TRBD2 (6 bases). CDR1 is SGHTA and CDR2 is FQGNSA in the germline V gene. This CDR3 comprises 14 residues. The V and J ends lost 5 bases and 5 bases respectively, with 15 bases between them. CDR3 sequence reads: CASSAGGVGETQYF. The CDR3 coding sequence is TGTGCCAGCAGCGCCGGAGGGGTGGGGGAGACCCAGTACTTC.

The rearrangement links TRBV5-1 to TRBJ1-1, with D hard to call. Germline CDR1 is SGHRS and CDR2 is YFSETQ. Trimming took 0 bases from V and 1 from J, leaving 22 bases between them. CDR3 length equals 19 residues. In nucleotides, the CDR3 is TGCGCCAGCAGCTTGGTTTTCGGCAGTCCCAGCATCCCGAACACTGAAGCTTTCTTT. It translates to CASSLVFGSPSIPNTEAFF.

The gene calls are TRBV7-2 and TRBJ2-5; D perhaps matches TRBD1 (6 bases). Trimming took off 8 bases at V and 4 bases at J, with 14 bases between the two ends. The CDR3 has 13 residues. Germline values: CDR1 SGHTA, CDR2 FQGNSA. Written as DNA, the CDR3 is TGTGCCAGCGGAACAGGGCGGAGAGAGACCCAGTACTTC. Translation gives CASGTGRRETQYF.

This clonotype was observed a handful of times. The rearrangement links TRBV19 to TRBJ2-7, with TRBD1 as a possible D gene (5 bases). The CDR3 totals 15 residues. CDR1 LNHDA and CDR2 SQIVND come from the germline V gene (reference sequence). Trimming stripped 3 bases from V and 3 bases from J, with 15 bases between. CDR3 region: CASSIQGTGYYEQYF. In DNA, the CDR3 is TGTGCCAGTAGTATCCAAGGTACAGGCTACTACGAGCAGTACTTC.

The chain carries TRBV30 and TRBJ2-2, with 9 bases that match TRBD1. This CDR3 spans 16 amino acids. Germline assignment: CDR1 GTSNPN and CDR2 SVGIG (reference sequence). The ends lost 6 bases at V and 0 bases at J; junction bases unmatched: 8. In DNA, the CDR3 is TGTGCCTGCAAGAGAAGACAGGGGGCGAACACCGGGGAGCTGTTTTTT. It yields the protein CACKRRQGANTGELFF.

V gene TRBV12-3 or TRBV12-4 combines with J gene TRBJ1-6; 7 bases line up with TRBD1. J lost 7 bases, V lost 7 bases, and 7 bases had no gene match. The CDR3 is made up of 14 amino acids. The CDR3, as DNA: TGTGCCAGCAACTTGGGACAGCTCAATTCACCCCTCCACTTT. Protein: CASNLGQLNSPLHF.

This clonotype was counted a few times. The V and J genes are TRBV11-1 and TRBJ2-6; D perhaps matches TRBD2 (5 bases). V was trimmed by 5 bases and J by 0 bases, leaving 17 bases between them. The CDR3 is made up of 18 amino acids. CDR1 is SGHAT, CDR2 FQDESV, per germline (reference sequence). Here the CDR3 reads CASSPVEDSASGANVLTF. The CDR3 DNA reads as TGTGCCAGCAGCCCAGTAGAGGATAGCGCCTCTGGGGCCAACGTCCTGACTTTC.

The CDR3 nucleotides are TGTGCCAGCAGCTTTTACAGGGCAGAGGGACAGCCCCAGCATTTT. The encoded protein is CASSFYRAEGQPQHF. This chain joins TRBV7-2 and TRBJ1-5, with D maybe TRBD1 (6 bases). V was trimmed by 3 bases and J by 7 bases, leaving 16 bases between them. Per germline, CDR1 SGHTA and CDR2 FQGNSA. The CDR3 length is 15 residues.

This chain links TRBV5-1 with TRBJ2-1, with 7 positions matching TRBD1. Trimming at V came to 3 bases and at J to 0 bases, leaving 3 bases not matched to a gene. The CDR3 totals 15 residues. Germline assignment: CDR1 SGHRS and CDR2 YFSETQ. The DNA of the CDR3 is TGCGCCAGCAGCTCGGGACAGAACTCCTACAATGAGCAGTTCTTC. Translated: CASSSGQNSYNEQFF.

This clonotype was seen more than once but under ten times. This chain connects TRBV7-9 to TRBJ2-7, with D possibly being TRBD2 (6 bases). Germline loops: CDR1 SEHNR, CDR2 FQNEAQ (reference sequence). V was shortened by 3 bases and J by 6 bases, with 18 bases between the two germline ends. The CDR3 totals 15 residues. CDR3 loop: CASSLVAGASAEQYF. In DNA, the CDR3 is TGTGCCAGCAGCTTGGTAGCCGGGGCTAGCGCCGAGCAGTACTTC. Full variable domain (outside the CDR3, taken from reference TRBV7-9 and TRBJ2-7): DTGVSQNPRHKITKRGQNVTFRCDPISEHNRLYWYRQTLGQGPEFLTYFQNEAQLEKSRLLSDRFSAERPKGSFSTLEIQRTEQGDSAMYLCASSLVAGASAEQYFGPGTRLTVT.

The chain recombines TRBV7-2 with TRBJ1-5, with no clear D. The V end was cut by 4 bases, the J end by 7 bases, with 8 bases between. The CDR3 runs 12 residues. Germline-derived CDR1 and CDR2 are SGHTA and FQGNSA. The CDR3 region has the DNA TGTGCCAGCAGCTCCGGGAGGCAGCCCCAGCATTTT. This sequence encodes CASSSGRQPQHF.

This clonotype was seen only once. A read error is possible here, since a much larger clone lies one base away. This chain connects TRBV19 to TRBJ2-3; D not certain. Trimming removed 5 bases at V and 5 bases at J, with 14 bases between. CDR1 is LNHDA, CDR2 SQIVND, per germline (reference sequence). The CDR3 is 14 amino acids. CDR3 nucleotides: TGTGCCAGTAGTGGTGGACGGAACATAGATACGCAGTATTTT. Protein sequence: CASSGGRNIDTQYF.

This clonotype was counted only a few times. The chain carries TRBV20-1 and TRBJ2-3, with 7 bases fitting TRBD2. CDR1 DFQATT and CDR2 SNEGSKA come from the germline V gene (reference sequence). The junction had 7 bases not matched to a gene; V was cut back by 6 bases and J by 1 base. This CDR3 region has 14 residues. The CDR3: CSAHVSGGTDTQYF. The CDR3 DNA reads TGCAGTGCCCATGTCAGCGGGGGCACAGATACGCAGTATTTT.

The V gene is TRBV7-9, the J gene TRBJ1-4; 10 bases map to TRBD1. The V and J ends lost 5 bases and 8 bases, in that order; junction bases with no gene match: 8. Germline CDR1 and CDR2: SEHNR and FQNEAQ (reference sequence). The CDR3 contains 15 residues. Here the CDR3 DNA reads TGTGCCAGCAGCGAAACCGGGACAGGGGTGGAAAAACTGTTTTTT. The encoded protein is CASSETGTGVEKLFF.

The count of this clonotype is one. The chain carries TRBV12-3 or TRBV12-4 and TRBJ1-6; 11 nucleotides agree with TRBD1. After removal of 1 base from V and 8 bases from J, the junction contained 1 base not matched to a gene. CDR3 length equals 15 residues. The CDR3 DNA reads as TGTGCCAGCAGTTTAGGGGACAGGGGGGATTCACCCCTCCACTTT. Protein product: CASSLGDRGDSPLHF.

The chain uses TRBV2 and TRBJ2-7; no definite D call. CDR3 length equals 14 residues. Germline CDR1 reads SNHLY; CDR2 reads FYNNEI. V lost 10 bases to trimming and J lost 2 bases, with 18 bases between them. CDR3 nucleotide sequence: TGTGCCACCTCCCCCAGGTCGTCGACCTACGAGCAGTACTTC. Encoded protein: CATSPRSSTYEQYF.

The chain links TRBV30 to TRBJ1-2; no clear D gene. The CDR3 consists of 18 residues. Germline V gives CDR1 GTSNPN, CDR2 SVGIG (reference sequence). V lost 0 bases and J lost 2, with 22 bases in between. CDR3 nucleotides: TGTGCCTGGAGTGTAAATTTGTACGTACTTGCCCAGAACTATGGCTACACCTTC. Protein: CAWSVNLYVLAQNYGYTF.

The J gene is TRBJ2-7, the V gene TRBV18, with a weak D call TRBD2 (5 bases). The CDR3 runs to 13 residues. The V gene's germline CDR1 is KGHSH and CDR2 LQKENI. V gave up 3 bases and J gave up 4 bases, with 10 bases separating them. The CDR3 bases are TGTGCCAGCTCACCCGGGGAGCGTTACGAGCAGTACTTC. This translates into CASSPGERYEQYF.

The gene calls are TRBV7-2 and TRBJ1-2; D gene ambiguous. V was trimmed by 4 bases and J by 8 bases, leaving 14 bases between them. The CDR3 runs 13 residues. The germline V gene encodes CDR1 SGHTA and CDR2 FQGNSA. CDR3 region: CASSSGSRQGYTF. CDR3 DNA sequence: TGTGCCAGCAGCTCCGGGAGCCGCCAAGGCTACACCTTC.

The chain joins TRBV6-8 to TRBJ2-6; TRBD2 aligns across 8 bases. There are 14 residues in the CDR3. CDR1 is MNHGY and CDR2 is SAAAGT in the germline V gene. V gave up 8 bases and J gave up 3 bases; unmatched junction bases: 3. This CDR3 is CASPGGHGANVLTF. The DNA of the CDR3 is TGTGCCAGCCCGGGGGGGCATGGGGCCAACGTCCTGACTTTC.

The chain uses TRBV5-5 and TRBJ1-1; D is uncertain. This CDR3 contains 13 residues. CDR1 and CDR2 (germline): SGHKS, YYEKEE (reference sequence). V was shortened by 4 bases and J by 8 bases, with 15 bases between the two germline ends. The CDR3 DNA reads TGTGCCAGCAGCGGGCCATCCGCCGCCGAAGCTTTCTTT. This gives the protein CASSGPSAAEAFF.

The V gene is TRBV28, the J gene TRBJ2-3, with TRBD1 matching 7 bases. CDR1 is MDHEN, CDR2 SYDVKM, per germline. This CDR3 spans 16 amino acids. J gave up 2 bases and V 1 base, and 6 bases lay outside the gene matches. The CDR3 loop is CASSLSGQPTTDTQYF. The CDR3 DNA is TGTGCCAGCAGTTTATCGGGACAGCCAACCACAGATACGCAGTATTTT.

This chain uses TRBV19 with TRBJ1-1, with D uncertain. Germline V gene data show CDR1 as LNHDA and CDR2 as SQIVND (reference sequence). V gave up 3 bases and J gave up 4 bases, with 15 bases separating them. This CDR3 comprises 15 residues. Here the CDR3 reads CASSMATKLVTEAFF. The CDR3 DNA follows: TGTGCCAGTAGTATGGCGACAAAGCTTGTCACTGAAGCTTTCTTT.

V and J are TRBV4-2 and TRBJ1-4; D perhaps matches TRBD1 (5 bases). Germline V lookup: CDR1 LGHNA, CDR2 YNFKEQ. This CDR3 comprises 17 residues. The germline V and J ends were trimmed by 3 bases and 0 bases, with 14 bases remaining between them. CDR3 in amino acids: CASSQGPRSSTNEKLFF. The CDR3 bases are TGTGCCAGCAGCCAGGGGCCGCGGAGTTCAACTAATGAAAAACTGTTTTTT.

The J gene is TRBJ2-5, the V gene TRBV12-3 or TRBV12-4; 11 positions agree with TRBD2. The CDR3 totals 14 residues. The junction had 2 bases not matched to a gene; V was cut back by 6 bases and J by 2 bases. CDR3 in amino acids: CASSLAGGQETQYF. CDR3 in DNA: TGTGCCAGCAGCCTAGCGGGGGGACAAGAGACCCAGTACTTC.

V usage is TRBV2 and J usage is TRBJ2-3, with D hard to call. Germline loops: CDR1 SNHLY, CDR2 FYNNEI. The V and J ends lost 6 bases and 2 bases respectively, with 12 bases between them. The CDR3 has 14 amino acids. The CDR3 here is CASRLLWNTDTQYF. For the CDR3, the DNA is TGTGCCAGCAGACTATTGTGGAACACAGATACGCAGTATTTT. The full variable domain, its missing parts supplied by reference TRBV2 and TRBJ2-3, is EPEVTQTPSHQVTQMGQEVILRCVPISNHLYFYWYRQILGQKVEFLVSFYNNEISEKSEIFDDQFSVERPDGSNFTLKIRSTKLEDSAMYFCASRLLWNTDTQYFGPGTRLTVL.

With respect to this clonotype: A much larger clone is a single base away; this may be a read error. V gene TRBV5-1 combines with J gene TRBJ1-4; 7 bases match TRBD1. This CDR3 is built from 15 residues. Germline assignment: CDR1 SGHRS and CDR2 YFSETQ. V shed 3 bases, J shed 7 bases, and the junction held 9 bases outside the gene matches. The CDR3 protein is CASSWGQCEGEKLFF. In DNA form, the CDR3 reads TGCGCCAGCAGCTGGGGACAGTGCGAAGGTGAAAAACTGTTTTTT.